The 16 T cell receptor beta chains given below trace back to one sample, sequenced in a study of PD-L1 blockade in urothelial cancer. TCRdb's table, derived via immunoSEQ multiplex PCR, lists solely in-frame clones and lacks some. The data contain 80,000 to 100,000 clones, roughly 87% of them singletons. Material: PBMCs, obtained around atezolizumab (anti-PD-L1) treatment. The receptors come from a man between 65 and 80 years old with urothelial cancer.

The chain combines TRBV7-2 with TRBJ2-5, with 7 bases that match TRBD1. In germline, CDR1 is SGHTA, CDR2 FQGNSA. V lost 7 bases and J lost 1; bases outside the gene matches: 6. This CDR3 is built from 14 residues. The CDR3 loop reads CASNTGAIQETQYF. The CDR3 bases are TGTGCCAGCAATACAGGGGCAATCCAAGAGACCCAGTACTTC.

The rearrangement joins TRBV5-1 to TRBJ1-5; D may be TRBD1 (5 bases). With 0 bases removed from V and 4 bases from J, the gap between germline ends came to 11 bases. The CDR3 spans 15 residues. The V gene's germline CDR1 is SGHRS and CDR2 YFSETQ. The DNA of the CDR3 is TGCGCCAGCAGCTTGGGATTGGGGGGGAATCAGCCCCAGCATTTT. It translates to CASSLGLGGNQPQHF.

The genes are TRBV21-1 and TRBJ1-5; the table gives TRBD1 as D, unverified against the DNA. TRBV21-1 is recorded as a pseudogene. The CDR3 loop spans 14 amino acids. Written as DNA, the CDR3 is TGTGCCAGCAGCCGTCCAGGGGCCAATCAGCCCCAGCATTTT. Protein product: CASSRPGANQPQHF.

This clone occurred once. The chain couples TRBV18 to TRBJ2-1; TRBD2 matches 10 bases. The ends lost 2 bases at V and 5 bases at J; junction bases unmatched: 9. Germline CDR1 is KGHSH and CDR2 is LQKENI. The CDR3 sequence is 17 residues long. The CDR3 reads CASSPYPGLAEDNEQFF. The CDR3 DNA reads TGTGCCAGCTCACCATATCCCGGACTAGCGGAAGACAATGAGCAGTTCTTC.

J is TRBJ2-7 and V is TRBV9, with D possibly being TRBD2 (6 bases). V lost 1 base, J lost 5 bases, and 13 bases lay in between. Per germline, CDR1 SGDLS and CDR2 YYNGEE. CDR3 length: 14 residues. The CDR3 protein is CASSVFGTVDEQYF. CDR3 nucleotides: TGTGCCAGCAGCGTATTCGGGACTGTCGACGAGCAGTACTTC.

The chain recombines TRBV19 with TRBJ2-3, with 9 bases fitting TRBD2. Germline assignment: CDR1 LNHDA and CDR2 SQIVND (reference sequence). The CDR3 is 15 residues long. V dropped 3 bases and J dropped 5; count of bases not matched to a gene: 6. The CDR3 region is CASSIGGRAGDTQYF. In DNA form, the CDR3 reads TGTGCCAGTAGTATCGGCGGGAGGGCCGGAGATACGCAGTATTTT.

V is TRBV7-9 and J is TRBJ2-2; D possibly corresponds to TRBD1 (6 bases). V lost 1 base to trimming and J lost 3 bases, with 12 bases between them. CDR1 is SEHNR and CDR2 is FQNEAQ in the germline V gene (reference sequence). This CDR3 contains 16 residues. CDR3 amino acids: CASSLGWGRDTGELFF. CDR3 DNA sequence: TGTGCCAGCAGCTTAGGTTGGGGGCGCGACACCGGGGAGCTGTTTTTT.

The chain combines TRBV7-2 with TRBJ2-3; TRBD1 matches 7 bases. The V gene end was trimmed by 6 bases and the J gene end by 3 bases; junction bases not matched to a gene: 9. CDR3 length equals 15 residues. Germline V CDR1 and CDR2: SGHTA, FQGNSA. The CDR3 DNA reads as TGTGCCAGCAGTCCCCAGACAGGGTCAACAGATACGCAGTATTTT. Amino acid sequence: CASSPQTGSTDTQYF.

J is TRBJ2-1 and V is TRBV9; 15 bases are a match to TRBD2. The CDR3 runs to 15 residues. Looked up from germline, CDR1 is SGDLS and CDR2 is YYNGEE. The ends lost 4 bases at V and 8 bases at J; junction bases unmatched: 4. As DNA, the CDR3 is TGTGCCAGCAGCATGGGACTAGCGGGGGGTTATGAGCAGTTCTTC. Translated, it gives CASSMGLAGGYEQFF.

This clone was recorded only once. The gene calls are TRBV15 and TRBJ2-3; the match to TRBD1 covers 9 bases. The CDR3 is 15 residues long. The V and J ends lost 5 bases and 5 bases, in that order; junction bases with no gene match: 8. Germline V gene data show CDR1 as LNHNV and CDR2 as YYDKDF (reference sequence). For the CDR3, the DNA is TGTGCCACCAGCCGCCGACAGGGGGTGAAAGATACGCAGTATTTT. Translation: CATSRRQGVKDTQYF.

This chain links TRBV11-3 with TRBJ2-6; the D gene is possibly TRBD2 (6 bases). Germline V gene data show CDR1 as SGHNT and CDR2 as YENEEA. Deletions cut 4 bases from V and 3 bases from J, with 13 bases between. The CDR3 extends over 16 amino acids. CDR3 residues: CASSSRGSGGANVLTF. The CDR3 coding sequence is TGTGCCAGCAGCTCTCGGGGGTCGGGTGGGGCCAACGTCCTGACTTTC.

The chain has TRBV19 and TRBJ2-5, with D possibly matching TRBD1 (5 bases). Between the trimmed V and J ends, which lost 4 bases and 4 bases, there was a span of 13 bases. Looked up from germline, CDR1 is LNHDA and CDR2 is SQIVND (reference sequence). This CDR3 comprises 14 residues. In DNA, the CDR3 is TGTGCCAGTAGTACACCAGGGTTGGGAGAGACCCAGTACTTC. Its protein product is CASSTPGLGETQYF.

CDR3 loop: CARSDRQGLFGELFF. CDR3 nucleotide sequence: TGTGCCAGAAGCGACAGACAGGGATTATTCGGGGAGCTGTTTTTT. The J gene is TRBJ2-2, the V gene TRBV5-3; TRBD1 agrees at 7 bases. TRBV5-3 is an ORF, and what it does is uncertain. V was pared by 4 bases and J by 7 bases, with 10 bases of the junction left unmatched. CDR3 length: 15 amino acids.

This clone came up a few times. The chain has TRBV11-2 and TRBJ1-2, with D perhaps matching TRBD1 (5 bases). The CDR3 spans 16 residues. Germline lookup yields CDR1 SGHAT and CDR2 FQNNGV. V was clipped by 4 bases and J by 4 bases, with 19 bases between them. CDR3: CASSSTGGEISYGYTF. The CDR3 DNA reads as TGTGCCAGCAGCTCAACAGGCGGGGAGATAAGCTATGGCTACACCTTC.

The rearrangement uses TRBV7-2 and TRBJ2-1, with D perhaps matching TRBD2 (5 bases). The germline gives CDR1 SGHTA, CDR2 FQGNSA. The CDR3 is 16 residues long. V lost 3 bases to trimming and J lost 0 bases, with 12 bases between them. DNA for the CDR3: TGTGCCAGCAGCTTGTCAGCGGATAGCTCCTACAATGAGCAGTTCTTC. Its translation: CASSLSADSSYNEQFF.

This clone was seen only a few times. The genes are TRBV9 and TRBJ2-1; 7 bases are shared with TRBD2. This CDR3 region has 15 residues. V was pared by 3 bases and J by 7 bases, with 10 bases of the junction left unmatched. Germline CDR1 reads SGDLS; CDR2 reads YYNGEE. CDR3 DNA sequence: TGTGCCAGCAGCGCCCAAATTGGGGGGGTGAATGAGCAGTTCTTC. This sequence encodes CASSAQIGGVNEQFF.